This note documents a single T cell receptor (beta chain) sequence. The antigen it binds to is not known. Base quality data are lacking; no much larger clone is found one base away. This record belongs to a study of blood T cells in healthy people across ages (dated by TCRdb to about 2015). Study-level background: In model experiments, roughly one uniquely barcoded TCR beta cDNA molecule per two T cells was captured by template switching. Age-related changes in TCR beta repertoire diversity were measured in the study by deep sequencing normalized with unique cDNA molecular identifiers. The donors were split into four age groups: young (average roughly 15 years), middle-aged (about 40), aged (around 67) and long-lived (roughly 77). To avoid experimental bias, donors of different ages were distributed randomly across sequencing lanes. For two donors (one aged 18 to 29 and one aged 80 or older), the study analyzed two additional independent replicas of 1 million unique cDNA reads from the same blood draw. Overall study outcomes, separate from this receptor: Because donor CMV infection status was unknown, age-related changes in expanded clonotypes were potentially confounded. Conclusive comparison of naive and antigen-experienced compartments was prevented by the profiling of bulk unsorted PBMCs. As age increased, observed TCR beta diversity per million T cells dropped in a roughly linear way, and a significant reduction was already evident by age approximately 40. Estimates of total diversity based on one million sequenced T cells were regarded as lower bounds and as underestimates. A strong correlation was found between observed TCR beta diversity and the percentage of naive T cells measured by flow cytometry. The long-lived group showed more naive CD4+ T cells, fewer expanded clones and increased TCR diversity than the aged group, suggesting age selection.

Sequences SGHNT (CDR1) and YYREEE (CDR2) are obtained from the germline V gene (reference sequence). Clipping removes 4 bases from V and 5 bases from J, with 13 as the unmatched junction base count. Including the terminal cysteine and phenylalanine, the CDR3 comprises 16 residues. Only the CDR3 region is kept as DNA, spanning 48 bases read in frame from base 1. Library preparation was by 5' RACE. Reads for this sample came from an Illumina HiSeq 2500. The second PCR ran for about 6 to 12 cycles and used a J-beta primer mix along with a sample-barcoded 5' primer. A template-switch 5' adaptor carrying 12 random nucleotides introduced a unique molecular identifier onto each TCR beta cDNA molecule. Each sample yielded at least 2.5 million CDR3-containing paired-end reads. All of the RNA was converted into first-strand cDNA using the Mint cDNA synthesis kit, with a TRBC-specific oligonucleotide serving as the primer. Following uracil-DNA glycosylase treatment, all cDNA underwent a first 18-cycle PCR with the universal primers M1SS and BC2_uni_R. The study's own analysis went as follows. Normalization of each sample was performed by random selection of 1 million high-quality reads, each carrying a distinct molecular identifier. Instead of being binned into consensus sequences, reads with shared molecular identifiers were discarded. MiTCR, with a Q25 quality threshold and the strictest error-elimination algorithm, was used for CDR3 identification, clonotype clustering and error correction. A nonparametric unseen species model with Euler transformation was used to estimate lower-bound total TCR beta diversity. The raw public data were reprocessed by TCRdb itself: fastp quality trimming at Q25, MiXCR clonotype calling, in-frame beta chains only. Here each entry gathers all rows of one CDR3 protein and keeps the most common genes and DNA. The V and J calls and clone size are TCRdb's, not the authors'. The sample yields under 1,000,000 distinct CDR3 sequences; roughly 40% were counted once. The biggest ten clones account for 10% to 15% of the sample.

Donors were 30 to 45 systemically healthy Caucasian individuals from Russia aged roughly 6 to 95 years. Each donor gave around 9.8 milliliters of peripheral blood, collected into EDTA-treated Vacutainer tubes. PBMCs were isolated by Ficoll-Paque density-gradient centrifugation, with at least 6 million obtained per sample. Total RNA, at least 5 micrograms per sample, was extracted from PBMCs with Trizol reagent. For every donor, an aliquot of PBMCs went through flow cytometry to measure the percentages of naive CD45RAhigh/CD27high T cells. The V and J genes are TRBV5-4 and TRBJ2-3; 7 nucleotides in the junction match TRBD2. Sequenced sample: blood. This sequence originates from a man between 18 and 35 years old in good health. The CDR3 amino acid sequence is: CASSLPTSSPRDTQYF. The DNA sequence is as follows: TGTGCCAGCAGCCTACCGACTAGCTCTCCCCGAGATACGCAGTATTTT.